One and the same sample provided the 7 T cell receptor beta chains below, sequenced in a study of cytomegalovirus exposure and HLA in healthy donors. Vbeta (60) and Jbeta (13) primers were used in the PCR. This table comes from immunoSEQ multiplex PCR, and its TCRdb copy is limited to in-frame clones, with some not included. The table lists some 98,000 clones, approximately 70% of them singletons. Sequenced: PBMCs. The receptor source for this set is a man between 45 and 60 years old in good health and CMV-seronegative.

V is TRBV7-3 and J is TRBJ2-1, with 7 bases identical to TRBD2. Germline V gene sequence: CDR1 SGHTA, CDR2 FQGTGA. V shed 2 bases and J 4 bases; nucleotides not matched to a gene: 11. This CDR3 comprises 17 residues. In DNA, the CDR3 is TGTGCCAGCAGCTTAGATCGGTGGCGGGAGCCGTACAATGAGCAGTTCTTC. This sequence encodes CASSLDRWREPYNEQFF.

The V call is TRBV28, the J call TRBJ2-5; 7 nucleotides match TRBD1. In germline, CDR1 is MDHEN, CDR2 SYDVKM. The V segment lost 6 bases and the J segment 7 bases; nucleotides outside the gene matches: 14. There are 15 residues in the CDR3. The CDR3 spells CASSLGQPGVWTQYF. The CDR3 nucleotides are TGTGCCAGCAGCCTGGGACAGCCTGGGGTATGGACCCAGTACTTC.

The chain combines TRBV6-1 with TRBJ1-3; maybe TRBD1 (6 bases). The CDR3 is 14 residues long. Germline V gene data show CDR1 as MNHNS and CDR2 as SASEGT. The V and J ends lost 8 bases and 0 bases respectively, with 11 bases between them. The CDR3 DNA follows: TGTGCCAGCCATAGGACAGACTCTGGAAACACCATATATTTT. It codes for CASHRTDSGNTIYF.

The J gene is TRBJ1-3, the V gene TRBV2; D remains ambiguous. The length of the CDR3 is 13 residues. Per the germline V gene, CDR1 is SNHLY and CDR2 is FYNNEI. Trimming took 6 bases from V and 4 from J, leaving 10 bases between them. The CDR3 spells CASRGDQGNTIYF. The DNA for the CDR3 is TGTGCCAGCAGAGGAGACCAAGGAAACACCATATATTTT.

This sequence joins TRBV30 and TRBJ2-5; tentative D call: TRBD2 (5 bases). Trimming stripped 4 bases from V and 5 bases from J, with 14 bases between. Per the germline V gene, CDR1 is GTSNPN and CDR2 is SVGIG (reference sequence). This CDR3 comprises 13 residues. CDR3 nucleotides: TGTGCCTGGAATCGGGGAACGGGGGAGACCCAGTACTTC. Its protein product is CAWNRGTGETQYF.

J is TRBJ2-1 and V is TRBV9; perhaps TRBD2 as D (7 bases). V gave up 2 bases and J gave up 9 bases, with 18 bases separating them. Germline CDR1 SGDLS, CDR2 YYNGEE. The CDR3 is 15 residues long. DNA for the CDR3: TGTGCCAGCAGCGTCGAGGGGGAGGGGCGTGGTGAGCAGTTCTTC. Residues: CASSVEGEGRGEQFF.

This clone came up once. This sequence joins TRBV28 and TRBJ1-1; TRBD1 aligns across 10 bases. The CDR3 contains 15 residues. From germline, CDR1 is MDHEN and CDR2 SYDVKM. Trimming cost V 6 bases and J 7 bases; bases outside gene matches: 11. This CDR3 is CASRTPGQGMNEAFF. The CDR3 coding sequence is TGTGCCAGCAGGACTCCGGGACAGGGGATGAATGAAGCTTTCTTT. Based on the CDR3 plus reference TRBV28 and TRBJ1-1, the full variable domain is DVKVTQSSRYLVKRTGEKVFLECVQDMDHENMFWYRQDPGLGLRLIYFSYDVKMKEKGDIPEGYSVSREKKERFSLILESASTNQTSMYLCASRTPGQGMNEAFFGQGTRLTVV.